This T cell receptor beta chain was documented in a study of CD8 T cells in Susac syndrome. When the RNA was reverse transcribed, random hexamers were used with an input of roughly 0.45 to 1 ug. The method of amplification for TCR beta CDR3 was immunoSEQ multiplex PCR, covering 54 Vbeta and 13 Jbeta. Each CDR3 protein is one row after TCRdb ran MiXCR on the immunoSEQ multiplex PCR reads. The sample records 140,000 to 150,000 distinct CDR3 sequences, approximately 94% being singletons. The individuals used as controls were healthy donors who had been matched for both age and sex. The J segment lost 7 bases and the V segment lost 5 bases, leaving 18 bases of the junction unmatched. The CDR3 has 17 residues. Per germline, CDR1 SGHVS and CDR2 FQNEAQ.

The sequencing input was CD4+ T cells from PBMCs. V gene TRBV7-8 combines with J gene TRBJ2-7, with 9 bases identical to TRBD1. This TCR was sampled from a human donor in good health. As DNA, the CDR3 is TGTGCCAGCAGCCAAGGGACAGGGTTAACCCTACGCGGTGAGCAGTACTTC. Translating gives CASSQGTGLTLRGEQYF. The complete variable domain, with remaining parts taken from reference TRBV7-8 and TRBJ2-7, reads GAGVSQSPRYKVAKRGQDVALRCDPISGHVSLFWYQQALGQGPEFLTYFQNEAQLDKSGLPSDRFFAERPEGSVSTLKIQRTQQEDSAVYLCASSQGTGLTLRGEQYFGPGTRLTVT.